The text below deals with one T cell receptor (beta chain). This sample is part of a study of monozygotic twins with inflammatory bowel disease. Using TCRalpha and TCRbeta cDNA, the researchers carried out two nested PCRs that lasted approximately 16 and 10 cycles. TCRdb reanalyzed the 5' RACE reads, giving one entry per CDR3 protein sequence and no DNA. Its clone listing holds 200,000 to 250,000 distinct CDR3 sequences. The CDR3 has 12 residues. Germline CDR1 and CDR2: DFQATT and SNEGSKA (reference sequence). The rearrangement links TRBV20-1 to TRBJ1-4. The clonotype comes from a human donor with ulcerative colitis or Crohn's disease, or a healthy co-twin of an affected twin (not recorded which). Input material: blood. CDR3 protein: CSAKGPNEKLFF.